One and the same sample provided the 26 T cell receptor beta chains below, sequenced in a study of blood T cell repertoires in COVID-19. The repertoire was sequenced with immunoSEQ multiplex PCR; TCRdb's copy has only in-frame clones and lacks some. This sample has fewer than 300,000 clones; approximately 90% occur once, and the top ten carry 6.3%. The sequenced sample consisted of peripheral blood. The receptors originated from a woman in her 50s with COVID-19, enrolled during active disease.

The chain links TRBV28 to TRBJ1-1, with TRBD1 identical over 9 bases. Germline lookup yields CDR1 MDHEN and CDR2 SYDVKM. The CDR3 length is 16 residues. V dropped 7 bases and J dropped 0; count of bases not matched to a gene: 9. DNA for the CDR3: TGTGCCAGCACTACCGGGACAGGGCTCATGAACACTGAAGCTTTCTTT. Translated, it gives CASTTGTGLMNTEAFF.

The chain has TRBV7-2 and TRBJ2-7; D ambiguous. Germline V gene data show CDR1 as SGHTA and CDR2 as FQGNSA. The CDR3 loop spans 14 amino acids. The V gene lost 2 bases and the J gene lost 6 bases, with 14 bases spanning the gap. In nucleotides, the CDR3 is TGTGCCAGCAGCTTAAATAGCCCCCCCTCCGAGCAGTACTTC. It is translated as CASSLNSPPSEQYF.

This clone was seen a few times. The V call is TRBV7-6, the J call TRBJ1-1, with 10 bases that match TRBD1. The CDR3 consists of 15 residues. Unmatched junction bases numbered 5, after V lost 5 bases and J lost 2 bases. Germline V gives CDR1 SGHVS, CDR2 FNYEAQ. CDR3 nucleotides: TGTGCCAGCAGCCCCAGACAGGGGGCTAACACTGAAGCTTTCTTT. Encoded protein: CASSPRQGANTEAFF.

V and J are TRBV7-9 and TRBJ1-1, with D unclear. The length of the CDR3 is 12 residues. V was cut by 4 bases and J by 7 bases, with 10 bases left in between. The germline gives CDR1 SEHNR, CDR2 FQNEAQ (reference sequence). In nucleotides, the CDR3 is TGTGCCAGCAGCTCTAGGCCAGTTGAAGCTTTCTTT. This sequence encodes CASSSRPVEAFF.

This clone was seen once. The V call is TRBV30, the J call TRBJ1-5; no definite D call. The CDR3 runs to 13 residues. The ends were cut back, 0 bases at V and 7 bases at J, with 10 bases in the middle. Germline lookup yields CDR1 GTSNPN and CDR2 SVGIG (reference sequence). CDR3 residues: CAWSVGSWQPQHF. For the CDR3, the DNA is TGTGCCTGGAGTGTAGGGAGTTGGCAGCCCCAGCATTTT.

This chain uses TRBV30 with TRBJ1-4; 7 nucleotides agree with TRBD1. The CDR3 is 14 amino acids. Looked up from germline, CDR1 is GTSNPN and CDR2 is SVGIG (reference sequence). The CDR3 DNA reads as TGTGTCTGCCAAAGGACAGGAACTAATGAAAAACTGTTTTTT. As protein: CVCQRTGTNEKLFF.

The V call is TRBV30, the J call TRBJ1-6; D uncertain. Germline assignment: CDR1 GTSNPN and CDR2 SVGIG (reference sequence). CDR3 length: 12 amino acids. Trimming removed 2 bases at V and 14 bases at J, with 13 bases between. CDR3 DNA: TGTGCCTGGAGTCACGCCTCGGGATCCCTCCACTTT. It codes for CAWSHASGSLHF.

The V call is TRBV16, the J call TRBJ1-3; D remains unclear. V was pared by 5 bases and J by 3 bases, with 5 bases between. The CDR3 has 12 amino acids. Germline values: CDR1 KGHSY, CDR2 FQNENV. The CDR3 reads CASSLYGNTIYF. DNA of the CDR3: TGTGCCAGCAGCTTATATGGAAACACCATATATTTT. The entire variable domain, with the rest obtained from reference TRBV16 and TRBJ1-3, is as follows: GEEVAQTPKHLVRGEGQKAKLYCAPIKGHSYVFWYQQVLKNEFKFLISFQNENVFDETGMPKERFSAKCLPNSPCSLEIQATKLEDSAVYFCASSLYGNTIYFGEGSWLTVV.

The chain employs TRBV12-3 or TRBV12-4 and TRBJ1-1; the D is unclear. Trimming left V 3 bases short and J 7 bases short, with 9 bases between. The CDR3 consists of 12 residues. The CDR3: CASSLYSFEAFF. The CDR3 DNA reads TGTGCCAGCAGTTTGTACAGTTTTGAAGCTTTCTTT.

This sequence joins TRBV5-4 and TRBJ2-7; perhaps TRBD2 as D (7 bases). The V end was cut by 2 bases, the J end by 2 bases, with 23 bases between. Germline V lookup: CDR1 SGHNT, CDR2 YYREEE (reference sequence). CDR3 length equals 18 residues. CDR3 amino acids: CASSLGGSSRAGTYEQYF. CDR3 bases: TGTGCCAGCAGCTTAGGGGGGTCTTCTCGAGCGGGAACCTACGAGCAGTACTTC.

V gene TRBV3-1 (or the pseudogene TRBV3-2) combines with J gene TRBJ2-1, with TRBD2 identical over 11 bases. This CDR3 is 19 amino acids long. CDR1 and CDR2 from the germline V gene are LGHDT and YNNKEL (reference sequence). The trim removed 1 base at V and 6 bases at J, leaving 14 bases unmatched. The CDR3 loop is CASSQGLAGLLTGRNEQFF. For the CDR3, the DNA is TGTGCCAGCAGCCAAGGACTAGCGGGACTTCTTACGGGCCGCAATGAGCAGTTCTTC.

The rearrangement links TRBV12-5 to TRBJ2-3, with TRBD2 matching over 9 bases. The V segment lost 3 bases and the J segment 0 bases; nucleotides outside the gene matches: 10. Germline-derived CDR1 and CDR2 are LGHNT and FRNRAP. This CDR3 spans 18 amino acids. The CDR3 DNA reads TGTGCTAGTGGTTTCTCCTTAACTAGCGGGCCCAGCACAGATACGCAGTATTTT. Translated, it gives CASGFSLTSGPSTDTQYF.

This rearrangement joins TRBV24-1 to TRBJ1-2; 8 bases fit TRBD1. The trim removed 5 bases at V and 3 bases at J, leaving 7 bases unmatched. The CDR3 extends over 15 amino acids. Germline assignment: CDR1 KGHDR and CDR2 SFDVKD. The DNA of the CDR3 is TGTGCCACCAGTGGCAATCAGGGGGCTGACTATGGCTACACCTTC. Amino acids: CATSGNQGADYGYTF.

This rearrangement joins TRBV29-1 to TRBJ2-7; D may be TRBD1 (5 bases). This CDR3 region has 15 residues. Germline V CDR1 and CDR2: SQVTM, ANQGSEA. The V and J ends lost 2 bases and 4 bases respectively, with 18 bases between them. The CDR3 reads CSVEKPVDRVYEQYF. CDR3 sequence (DNA): TGCAGCGTTGAAAAACCCGTAGACAGAGTATACGAGCAGTACTTC.

The chain recombines TRBV4-1 with TRBJ1-1; 7 positions agree with TRBD1. Germline CDR1 reads MGHRA; CDR2 reads YSYEKL. V was clipped by 4 bases and J by 3 bases; unmatched bases: 8. The CDR3 runs to 15 residues. CDR3 protein: CASSPRQGRDTEAFF. The CDR3, as DNA: TGCGCCAGCAGCCCCCGACAGGGAAGGGACACTGAAGCTTTCTTT.

V and J are TRBV11-1 and TRBJ2-3; 7 bases agree with TRBD1. The V and J ends lost 5 bases and 3 bases, in that order; junction bases with no gene match: 5. This CDR3 spans 14 amino acids. CDR1 is SGHAT, CDR2 FQDESV, per germline (reference sequence). The CDR3 bases are TGTGCCAGCAGCCTCCGGACAGGAACAGATACGCAGTATTTT. Protein product: CASSLRTGTDTQYF.

The chain combines TRBV6-5 with TRBJ2-5; D possibly corresponds to TRBD1 (5 bases). CDR1 and CDR2 (germline): MNHEY, SVGAGI. V gave up 5 bases and J gave up 2 bases, with 15 bases separating them. The CDR3 consists of 15 residues. CDR3 sequence reads: CASSPPAGFQETQYF. Here the CDR3 DNA reads TGTGCCAGCAGTCCCCCTGCAGGGTTTCAAGAGACCCAGTACTTC.

The V and J genes are TRBV25-1 and TRBJ2-1; 7 bases are shared with TRBD1. This CDR3 contains 13 residues. With V trimmed by 3 bases and J by 9 bases, 5 bases remained unmatched. CDR1 and CDR2 (germline): MGHDK, SYGVNS. This chain's CDR3 is CASSELGQVEQFF. CDR3 in DNA: TGTGCCAGCAGTGAGCTAGGACAGGTTGAGCAGTTCTTC.

The chain carries TRBV12-5 and TRBJ1-2; D gene unclear. The CDR3 has 15 residues. Trimming stripped 7 bases from V and 3 bases from J, with 18 bases between. The V gene's germline CDR1 is LGHNT and CDR2 FRNRAP. CDR3 residues: CASAPSLTADYGYTF. As DNA, the CDR3 is TGTGCTAGTGCTCCCTCCCTTACTGCTGACTATGGCTACACCTTC.

The chain combines TRBV5-1 with TRBJ1-1; D perhaps matches TRBD1 (6 bases). The V end was cut by 1 base, the J end by 4 bases, with 14 bases between. Germline values: CDR1 SGHRS, CDR2 YFSETQ. CDR3 length: 15 amino acids. The CDR3 region has the DNA TGCGCCAGCAGCTTGAAGTCGGACAGATCCACTGAAGCTTTCTTT. Encoded protein: CASSLKSDRSTEAFF.

V is TRBV6-6 and J is TRBJ2-4; 7 nucleotides agree with TRBD1. The CDR3 is 18 residues long. From germline, CDR1 is MNHNY and CDR2 SVGAGI (reference sequence). The V and J ends lost 5 bases and 0 bases, in that order; junction bases with no gene match: 13. This CDR3 is CASSRQGQFQLAKNIQYF. The CDR3 DNA is TGTGCCAGCAGTCGACAGGGCCAGTTCCAACTAGCCAAAAACATTCAGTACTTC.

The chain uses TRBV7-8 and TRBJ1-1; 8 positions agree with TRBD1. Unmatched junction bases numbered 9, after V lost 5 bases and J lost 1 base. The CDR3 has 16 amino acids. Per the germline V gene, CDR1 is SGHVS and CDR2 is FQNEAQ. CDR3 in DNA: TGTGCCAGCAGCGCCAGCCCCGGGACAGGGAACACTGAAGCTTTCTTT. Translated, it gives CASSASPGTGNTEAFF.

This rearrangement joins TRBV9 to TRBJ1-1, with a weak D call TRBD1 (6 bases). Deletions cut 4 bases from V and 4 bases from J, with 14 bases between. The CDR3 runs 14 residues. From germline, CDR1 is SGDLS and CDR2 YYNGEE. The CDR3 DNA follows: TGTGCCAGCAGCTCGACAGGAGTACTCACTGAAGCTTTCTTT. Encoded protein: CASSSTGVLTEAFF.

The genes are TRBV6-5 and TRBJ1-1; D call uncertain. Per germline, CDR1 MNHEY and CDR2 SVGAGI. Deletions cut 2 bases from V and 3 bases from J, with 7 bases between. The CDR3 totals 13 residues. CDR3 sequence reads: CASSYMEYTEAFF. CDR3 sequence (DNA): TGTGCCAGCAGTTACATGGAGTACACTGAAGCTTTCTTT.

With respect to this clone: At one boundary the junction diverges from the germline segment, which might be a read error. This chain links TRBV7-7 with TRBJ1-6; 7 bases fit TRBD1. CDR3 size: 13 residues. Germline CDR1 SSHAT, CDR2 FNYEAQ (reference sequence). CDR3 bases: TGTGCTAGCAGCTTCAGACAGGGATCACCCCTCCACTTT. Translated: CASSFRQGSPLHF.

The CDR3 loop is CAWGRSNTEAFF. The CDR3 bases are TGTGCCTGGGGGCGATCGAACACTGAAGCTTTCTTT. The chain combines TRBV30 with TRBJ1-1, with no clear D. This CDR3 is 12 amino acids long. V lost 5 bases, J lost 1 base, and 8 bases lay in between. Germline V CDR1 and CDR2: GTSNPN, SVGIG (reference sequence).